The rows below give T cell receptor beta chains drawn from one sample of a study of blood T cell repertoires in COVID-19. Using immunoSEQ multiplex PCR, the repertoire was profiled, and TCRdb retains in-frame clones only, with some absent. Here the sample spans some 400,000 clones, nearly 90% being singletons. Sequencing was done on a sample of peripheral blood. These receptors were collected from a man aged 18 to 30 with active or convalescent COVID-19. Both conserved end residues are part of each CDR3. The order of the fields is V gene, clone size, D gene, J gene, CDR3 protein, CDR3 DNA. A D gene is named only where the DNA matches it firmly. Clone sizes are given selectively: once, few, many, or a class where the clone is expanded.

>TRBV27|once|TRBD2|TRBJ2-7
CASSPRGAGVSYEQYF
TGTGCCAGCAGTCCCCGGGGAGCGGGGGTCTCCTACGAGCAGTACTTC
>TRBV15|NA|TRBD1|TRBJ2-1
CATSRGQGNSYNEQFF
TGTGCCACCAGCCGAGGACAGGGGAATTCATACAATGAGCAGTTCTTC
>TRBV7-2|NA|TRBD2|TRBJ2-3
CASSLAGTSVYTDTQYF
TGTGCCAGCAGCTTAGCAGGGACTAGTGTCTACACAGATACGCAGTATTTT
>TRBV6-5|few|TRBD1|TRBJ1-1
CASSRTQGSGTEAFF
TGTGCCAGCAGTCGGACACAGGGGTCGGGCACTGAAGCTTTCTTT
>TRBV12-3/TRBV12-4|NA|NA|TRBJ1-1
CASSFGQASEAFF
TGTGCCAGCAGTTTTGGTCAGGCGAGTGAAGCTTTCTTT
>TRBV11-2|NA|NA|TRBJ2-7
CASSFGKTYEQYF
TGTGCCAGCAGCTTTGGCAAAACCTACGAGCAGTACTTC
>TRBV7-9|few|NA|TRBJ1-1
CASSLERTEAFF
TGTGCCAGCAGCTTAGAGAGGACTGAAGCTTTCTTT
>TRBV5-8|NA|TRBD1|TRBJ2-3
CASSRWTGRPTDTQYF
TGTGCCAGCAGCCGCTGGACAGGGAGGCCCACAGATACGCAGTATTTT
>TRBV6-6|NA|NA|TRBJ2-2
CASEQPFPATGELFF
TGTGCCAGCGAACAGCCTTTTCCGGCCACCGGGGAGCTGTTTTTT
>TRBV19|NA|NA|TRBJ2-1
CASSISGPRYNEQFF
TGTGCCAGTAGTATATCAGGGCCTCGTTACAATGAGCAGTTCTTC
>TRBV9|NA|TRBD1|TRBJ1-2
CASRLGTVVGGYTF
TGTGCCAGCAGACTAGGGACAGTCGTGGGAGGCTACACCTTC
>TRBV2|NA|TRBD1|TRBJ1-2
CASSGIGTGGYTF
TGTGCCAGCAGCGGGATTGGGACAGGTGGCTACACCTTC
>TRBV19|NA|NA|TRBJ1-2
CASSMVGANYGYTF
TGTGCCAGTAGTATGGTCGGAGCTAACTATGGCTACACCTTC
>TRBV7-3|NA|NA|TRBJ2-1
CASSQGRGNEQFF
TGTGCCAGCAGCCAGGGTAGGGGGAATGAGCAGTTCTTC
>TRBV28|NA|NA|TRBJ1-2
CASSQGRGYTF
TGTGCCAGCAGTCAGGGTCGCGGCTACACCTTC
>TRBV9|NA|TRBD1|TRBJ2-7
CASSGSTGAYEQYF
TGTGCCAGCAGCGGATCGACAGGGGCCTACGAGCAGTACTTC
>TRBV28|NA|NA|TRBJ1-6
CASRMPDRGLLSPLHF
TGTGCCAGCAGAATGCCCGACCGAGGCCTTCTCTCACCCCTCCACTTT
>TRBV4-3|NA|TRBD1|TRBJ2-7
CASSASTGKSYEQYF
TGCGCCAGCAGCGCGTCGACAGGGAAATCCTACGAGCAGTACTTC
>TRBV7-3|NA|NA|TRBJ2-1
CASSSVSGNEQFF
TGTGCCAGCAGCTCCGTTAGCGGCAATGAGCAGTTCTTC
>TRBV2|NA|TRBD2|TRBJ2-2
CASYPGLAGGELFF
TGTGCCAGCTACCCGGGACTAGCCGGTGGGGAGCTGTTTTTT
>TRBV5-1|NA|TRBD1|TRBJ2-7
CASSLMKGAGAYEQYF
TGCGCCAGCAGCTTGATGAAGGGGGCAGGAGCCTACGAGCAGTACTTC
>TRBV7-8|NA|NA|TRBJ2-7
CASSNVPGSGISYEQYF
TGTGCCAGCAGTAACGTCCCTGGTAGCGGAATCTCCTACGAGCAGTACTTC
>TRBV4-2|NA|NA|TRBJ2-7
CASSQDTGGLIEQYF
TGTGCCAGCAGCCAAGATACGGGGGGCCTAATCGAGCAGTACTTC
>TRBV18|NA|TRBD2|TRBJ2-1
CASSPSVASGKGEQFF
TGTGCCAGCTCACCCTCCGTCGCTAGCGGGAAGGGTGAGCAGTTCTTC
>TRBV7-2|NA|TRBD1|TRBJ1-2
CASSLPGQGYLHYGYTF
TGTGCCAGCAGCTTGCCGGGACAGGGTTATTTGCACTATGGCTACACCTTC
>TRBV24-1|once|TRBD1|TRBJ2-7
CATREGGGSSYEQYF
TGTGCCACCAGAGAAGGGGGCGGCAGCTCCTACGAGCAGTACTTC